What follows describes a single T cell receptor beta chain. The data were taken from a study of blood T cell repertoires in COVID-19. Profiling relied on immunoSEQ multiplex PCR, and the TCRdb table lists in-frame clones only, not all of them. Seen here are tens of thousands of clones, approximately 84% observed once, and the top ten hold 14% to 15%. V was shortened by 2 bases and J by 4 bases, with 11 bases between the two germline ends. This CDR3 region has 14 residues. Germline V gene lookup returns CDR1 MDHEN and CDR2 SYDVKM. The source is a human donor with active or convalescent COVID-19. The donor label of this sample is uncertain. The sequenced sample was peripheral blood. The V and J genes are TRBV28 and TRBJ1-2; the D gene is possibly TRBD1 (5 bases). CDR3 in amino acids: CASSLRQGFYGYTF. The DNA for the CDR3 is TGTGCCAGCAGTTTACGGCAGGGATTCTATGGCTACACCTTC.